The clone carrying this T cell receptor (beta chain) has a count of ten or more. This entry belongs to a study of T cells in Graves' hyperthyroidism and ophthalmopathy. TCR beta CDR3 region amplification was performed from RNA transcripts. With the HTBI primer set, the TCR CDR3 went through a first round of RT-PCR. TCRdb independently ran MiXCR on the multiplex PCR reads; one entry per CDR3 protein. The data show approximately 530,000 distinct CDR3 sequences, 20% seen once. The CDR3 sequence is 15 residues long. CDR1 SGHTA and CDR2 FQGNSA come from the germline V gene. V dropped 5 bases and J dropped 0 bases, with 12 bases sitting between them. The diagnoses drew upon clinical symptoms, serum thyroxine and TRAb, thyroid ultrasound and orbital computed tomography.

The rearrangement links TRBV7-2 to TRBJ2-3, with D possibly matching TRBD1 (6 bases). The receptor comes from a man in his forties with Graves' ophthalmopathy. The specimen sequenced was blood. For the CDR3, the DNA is TGTGCCAGCAGCGGGGGCCCTACTAGCACAGATACGCAGTATTTT. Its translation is CASSGGPTSTDTQYF.